These T cell receptor beta chains were read from a single sample in a study of lymphopenia after photon versus proton radiotherapy. The method was immunoSEQ multiplex PCR; TCRdb's version includes in-frame clones alone and lacks a portion of them. The sample includes approximately 65,000 clones, roughly 87% seen only once; the top ten take roughly 13%. The material was peripheral blood, obtained from a patient treated with proton-based radiotherapy. The receptors come from a man older than 75 with esophageal cancer. Each CDR3 is given with its conserved first and last residue. The D gene is left open where the match is weak. Clone size, where shown, is once, few, many, or a class for clones that have expanded.

d_call j_call v_call clone_size cdr3_aa cdr3_nt
NA TRBJ2-3 TRBV5-8 few CASTLDGDTQYF TGTGCCAGCACCCTGGACGGAGATACGCAGTATTTT
NA TRBJ2-1 TRBV29-1 NA CSPQSRDFYNEQFF TGCAGCCCCCAATCCCGGGATTTTTACAATGAGCAGTTCTTC
TRBD2 TRBJ2-3 TRBV7-2 NA CASSLQASGIYTDTQYF TGTGCCAGCAGCTTACAGGCTAGCGGGATATACACAGATACGCAGTATTTT
NA TRBJ2-2 TRBV25-1 NA CASSDGALGELFF TGTGCCAGCAGTGACGGGGCCCTCGGGGAGCTGTTTTTT
TRBD1 TRBJ1-1 TRBV4-3 NA CASSQNRGQRAFF TGCGCCAGCAGCCAGAACAGGGGGCAGAGGGCTTTCTTT
NA TRBJ2-7 TRBV6-5 NA CASSYNPGEQYF TGTGCCAGCAGTTACAATCCGGGCGAGCAGTACTTC
TRBD2 TRBJ2-1 TRBV7-2 NA CASSLVGAGLAGGKNEQFF TGTGCCAGCAGCTTAGTGGGGGCGGGTCTAGCGGGAGGGAAAAATGAGCAGTTCTTC
NA TRBJ1-3 TRBV30 NA CAWSVQRSSGNTIYF TGTGCCTGGAGTGTACAGAGGAGCTCTGGAAACACCATATATTTT
TRBD2 TRBJ2-7 TRBV5-4 once CASSLGTSANYEQYF TGTGCCAGCAGCTTGGGGACTAGCGCAAACTACGAGCAGTACTTC
TRBD1 TRBJ2-2 TRBV5-8 NA CASSLWRFGTGDTGELFF TGTGCCAGCAGCTTGTGGCGGTTCGGGACAGGGGACACCGGGGAGCTGTTTTTT
NA TRBJ1-1 TRBV9 NA CASSRDTGNTEAFF TGTGCCAGCAGTCGGGACACCGGGAACACTGAAGCTTTCTTT
NA TRBJ2-5 TRBV29-1 NA CSVGDGETQYF TGCAGCGTTGGGGACGGGGAGACCCAGTACTTC
NA TRBJ2-1 TRBV18 NA CASSPESRGGQAEQFF TGTGCCAGCTCACCAGAATCGAGGGGGGGCCAGGCTGAGCAGTTCTTC
TRBD1 TRBJ2-3 TRBV10-1 NA CASSGQPTDTQYF TGCGCCAGCTCGGGACAGCCCACAGATACGCAGTATTTT
NA TRBJ1-1 TRBV19 NA CASSTHRARLF TGTGCCAGTAGTACACACAGGGCGCGGCTCTTT
TRBD2 TRBJ2-7 TRBV7-6 NA CASSFLAGVEQYF TGTGCCAGCAGCTTTCTAGCGGGAGTCGAGCAGTACTTC
TRBD1 TRBJ1-2 TRBV30 NA CAWSIGTVGGYTF TGTGCCTGGAGTATCGGGACAGTTGGGGGCTACACCTTC
NA TRBJ1-2 TRBV7-2 NA CASSFGQQYGYTF TGTGCCAGCAGCTTCGGTCAGCAATATGGCTACACCTTC
NA TRBJ1-2 TRBV6-5 NA CARQKGDGYTF TGTGCCAGGCAAAAAGGAGATGGCTACACCTTC
NA TRBJ2-7 TRBV4-2 NA CASQGPLSYEQYF TGTGCCAGCCAGGGACCGCTCTCCTACGAGCAGTACTTC
NA TRBJ2-3 TRBV27 NA CASSLWAFTDTQYF TGTGCCAGCAGTTTATGGGCCTTCACAGATACGCAGTATTTT
TRBD1 TRBJ2-7 TRBV30 NA CAWSSMTGPKSYEQYF TGTGCCTGGAGTTCCATGACAGGGCCGAAATCCTACGAGCAGTACTTC
NA TRBJ1-2 TRBV7-9 NA CASTRDINDYGYTF TGTGCCAGCACCCGGGACATAAATGACTATGGCTACACCTTC
TRBD1 TRBJ2-1 TRBV11-1 NA CASRLDRGLNDEQFF TGTGCCAGCAGACTGGACAGGGGGCTTAACGATGAGCAGTTCTTC
NA TRBJ2-7 TRBV4-3 NA CASSQDSFQGTGNEQYF TGCGCCAGCAGCCAAGATTCGTTTCAGGGAACAGGGAACGAGCAGTACTTC
TRBD1 TRBJ2-3 TRBV4-2 NA CASSQVTGGVGTDTQYF TGTGCCAGCAGCCAGGTAACAGGGGGCGTGGGCACAGATACGCAGTATTTT
NA TRBJ1-3 TRBV7-9 few CASSLVTGLGSGNTIYF TGTGCCAGCAGCTTAGTGACAGGTCTAGGCTCTGGAAACACCATATATTTT
NA TRBJ1-2 TRBV30 few CAWSDNYGYTF TGTGCCTGGAGTGACAACTATGGCTACACCTTC
NA TRBJ2-7 TRBV7-9 once CASSPGPNYEQYF TGTGCCAGCAGCCCAGGACCGAATTACGAGCAGTACTTC
TRBD1 TRBJ1-6 TRBV28 NA CASSLGQGNSPLHF TGTGCCAGCAGTTTAGGACAGGGAAATTCACCCCTCCACTTT
TRBD1 TRBJ2-3 TRBV7-9 NA CASSEGQAVDTQYF TGTGCCAGCAGCGAGGGACAGGCAGTAGATACGCAGTATTTT
TRBD1 TRBJ1-2 TRBV5-1 NA CASSPDLRGQGGYTF TGCGCCAGCAGCCCGGACTTAAGGGGGCAAGGTGGCTACACCTTC
TRBD1 TRBJ2-5 TRBV11-1 NA CASSAGQGNLQETQYF TGTGCCAGCAGCGCCGGACAGGGGAACCTCCAAGAGACCCAGTACTTC
TRBD2 TRBJ2-5 TRBV11-2 NA CASSPPALAGLETQYF TGTGCCAGCAGCCCCCCAGCCCTAGCGGGGTTAGAGACCCAGTACTTC
TRBD1 TRBJ1-3 TRBV30 NA CAWSGGTGKNTIYF TGTGCCTGGAGTGGCGGGACAGGGAAGAACACCATATATTTT
NA TRBJ2-1 TRBV18 NA CASSLGAGHEEQFF TGTGCCAGCTCACTCGGGGCAGGCCATGAGGAGCAGTTCTTC
TRBD1 TRBJ1-2 TRBV30 once CAWNGGGQAVYGYTF TGTGCCTGGAACGGAGGGGGCCAAGCGGTCTATGGCTACACCTTC